The clone carrying this TCR beta chain was picked up a small number of times. Antigen unknown. The entirety of the isolated RNA underwent reverse transcription, so expressed TCRB transcripts were sequenced. Libraries were prepared by immunoSEQ multiplex PCR; TCRdb keeps only in-frame clonotypes and omits some of them. The table includes about 650,000 clones, around 12% detected once. The data stem from a study of beta chain features in type 1 diabetes. Study background: Cell yields, age and gender were similar between patients and healthy donors. Overall study findings and caveats: Type 1 diabetes patients had moderately but significantly shorter TCRB CDR3s in all four CD4+ subsets. There was a possibility that cDNA sequencing over-represented cells with high TCR expression.

The CDR3 length is 20 residues. V lost 0 bases and J lost 2; bases outside the gene matches: 17. Germline CDR1 SGHAT, CDR2 FQNNGV. The chain couples TRBV11-2 to TRBJ2-7, with 9 positions matching TRBD2. Material: naive CD4+ T cells from blood. The sequence came from a man under 40 with type 1 diabetes. The DNA for the CDR3 is TGTGCCAGCAGCTTAGATCTGGGTATTAATTTTAGGACTAGCGCCTACGAGCAGTACTTC. Translation: CASSLDLGINFRTSAYEQYF.